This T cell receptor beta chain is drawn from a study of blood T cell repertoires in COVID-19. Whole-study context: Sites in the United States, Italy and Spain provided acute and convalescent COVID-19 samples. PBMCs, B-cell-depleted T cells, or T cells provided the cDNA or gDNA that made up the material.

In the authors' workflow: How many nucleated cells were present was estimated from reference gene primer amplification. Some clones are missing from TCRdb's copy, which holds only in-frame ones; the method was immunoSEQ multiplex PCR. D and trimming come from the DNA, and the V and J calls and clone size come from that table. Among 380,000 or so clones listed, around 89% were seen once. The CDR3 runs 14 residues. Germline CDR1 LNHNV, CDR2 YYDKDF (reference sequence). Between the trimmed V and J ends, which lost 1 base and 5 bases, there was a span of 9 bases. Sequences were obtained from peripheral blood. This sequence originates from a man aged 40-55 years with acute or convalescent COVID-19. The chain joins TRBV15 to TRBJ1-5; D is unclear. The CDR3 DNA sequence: TGTGCCACCAGCAGAGCCCCACGGGATCAGCCCCAGCATTTT. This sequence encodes CATSRAPRDQPQHF.